Each of the 16 T cell receptor beta chains below was sequenced from the same sample in a study of blood T cell repertoires in COVID-19. TCRdb's table, derived via immunoSEQ multiplex PCR, lists solely in-frame clones and lacks some. The repertoire has 120,000 or so clones, 81% of them found once; the top ten carry 3.8%. Sequenced material: peripheral blood. The receptors stem from a woman aged 45 to 65 with acute or convalescent COVID-19.

The chain links TRBV28 to TRBJ1-5; D unresolved. Trimming took off 6 bases at V and 7 bases at J, with 16 bases between the two ends. Germline V gives CDR1 MDHEN, CDR2 SYDVKM. The CDR3 has 14 amino acids. This chain's CDR3 is CASRLRFPRQPQHF. For the CDR3, the DNA is TGTGCCAGCAGACTCAGGTTCCCACGGCAGCCCCAGCATTTT. The whole variable domain, remainder taken from reference TRBV28 and TRBJ1-5, is DVKVTQSSRYLVKRTGEKVFLECVQDMDHENMFWYRQDPGLGLRLIYFSYDVKMKEKGDIPEGYSVSREKKERFSLILESASTNQTSMYLCASRLRFPRQPQHFGDGTRLSIL.

This clone was seen a few times. This chain links TRBV15 with TRBJ1-5, with 8 bases that match TRBD1. The CDR3 totals 15 residues. After removal of 0 bases from V and 8 bases from J, the junction contained 6 bases not matched to a gene. CDR1 and CDR2 (germline): LNHNV, YYDKDF (reference sequence). CDR3 residues: CATSRDPGGGEPQHF. CDR3 nucleotides: TGTGCCACCAGCAGAGATCCAGGGGGCGGAGAGCCCCAGCATTTT. Based on the CDR3 plus reference TRBV15 and TRBJ1-5, the full variable domain is DAMVIQNPRYQVTQFGKPVTLSCSQTLNHNVMYWYQQKSSQAPKLLFHYYDKDFNNEADTPDNFQSRRPNTSFCFLDIRSPGLGDTAMYLCATSRDPGGGEPQHFGDGTRLSIL.

DNA for the CDR3: TGTGCCAGCAGTCTCCAGGGGGAGAGACAGCCCCAGCATTTT. This gives the protein CASSLQGERQPQHF. The gene calls are TRBV27 and TRBJ1-5; TRBD1 matches 7 bases. The CDR3 is made up of 14 amino acids. Germline loops: CDR1 MNHEY, CDR2 SMNVEV (reference sequence). Trimming took 5 bases from V and 7 from J; bases not matched to a gene: 8.

The chain combines TRBV7-3 with TRBJ2-2; 9 nucleotides match TRBD2. This CDR3 contains 16 residues. The germline gives CDR1 SGHTA, CDR2 FQGTGA. J lost 6 bases, V lost 5 bases, and 10 bases had no gene match. The CDR3 DNA follows: TGTGCCAGCAGCCCACGGGGTAGCGGGAGTTCCGGGGAGCTGTTTTTT. Protein sequence: CASSPRGSGSSGELFF. The complete variable domain, with remaining parts taken from reference TRBV7-3 and TRBJ2-2, reads GAGVSQTPSNKVTEKGKYVELRCDPISGHTALYWYRQSLGQGPEFLIYFQGTGAADDSGLPNDRFFAVRPEGSVSTLKIQRTERGDSAVYLCASSPRGSGSSGELFFGEGSRLTVL.

This chain uses TRBV5-1 with TRBJ2-7; D gene ambiguous. Germline V lookup: CDR1 SGHRS, CDR2 YFSETQ. The V gene lost 1 base and the J gene lost 6 bases, with 11 bases spanning the gap. This CDR3 is 13 amino acids long. The CDR3 DNA sequence: TGCGCCAGCAGCTTGAACCTACCCCGCGAGCAGTACTTC. Residues: CASSLNLPREQYF.

The genes are TRBV7-8 and TRBJ1-3; no reliable D call. In germline, CDR1 is SGHVS, CDR2 FQNEAQ. There are 13 residues in the CDR3. Trimming shortened V by 2 bases and J by 4 bases, and 6 bases separated the two germline ends. The CDR3 loop is CASSLFEGNTIYF. The CDR3 nucleotides are TGTGCCAGCAGCTTATTTGAGGGAAACACCATATATTTT.

This rearrangement joins TRBV12-3 or TRBV12-4 to TRBJ1-3; D unclear. The CDR3 length is 13 residues. V was cut by 1 base and J by 7 bases, with 8 bases left in between. The CDR3 nucleotides read TGTGCCAGCAGTTTAGGGCAGGCGAACACCATATATTTT. Translation: CASSLGQANTIYF.

This clone was seen just once. At one end, the junction sequence differs from germline, possibly due to a read error. The chain links TRBV6-2 or TRBV6-3 to TRBJ2-1; TRBD1 matches at 8 bases. Germline CDR1 reads MNHEY; CDR2 reads SVGEGT. The CDR3 consists of 16 residues. In DNA, the CDR3 is TGTGCCAGCAGTCTTACACAGGGGGATTCCTTCAATGAGCAGTTCTTC. Protein product: CASSLTQGDSFNEQFF.

V and J are TRBV10-1 and TRBJ2-1, with 9 bases aligning to TRBD1. Germline-derived CDR1 and CDR2 are WNHNN and SYGVQD (reference sequence). The CDR3 contains 13 residues. V lost 6 bases, J lost 4 bases, and 1 base stayed unmatched. CDR3 sequence (DNA): TGCGCCAGCAGCGGACAGGGGTACAATGAGCAGTTCTTC. Translation gives CASSGQGYNEQFF.

The rearrangement uses TRBV5-5 and TRBJ1-1; D is ambiguous. CDR3 size: 14 residues. V lost 2 bases, J lost 4 bases, and 12 bases lay in between. CDR1 and CDR2 from the germline V gene are SGHKS and YYEKEE (reference sequence). CDR3 sequence: CASSFPRYGTEAFF. CDR3 in DNA: TGTGCCAGCAGCTTTCCTAGGTATGGCACTGAAGCTTTCTTT.

The rearrangement links TRBV5-4 to TRBJ2-7; TRBD2 agrees at 7 bases. The CDR3 is 15 residues long. Germline CDR1 SGHNT, CDR2 YYREEE (reference sequence). After removal of 0 bases from V and 2 bases from J, the junction contained 5 bases not matched to a gene. The CDR3 sequence is CASSLGAGAAYEQYF. The CDR3 DNA sequence: TGTGCCAGCAGCTTGGGGGCGGGAGCGGCCTACGAGCAGTACTTC.

V gene TRBV7-9 combines with J gene TRBJ2-5, with TRBD2 identical over 7 bases. This CDR3 spans 15 amino acids. Germline V gene sequence: CDR1 SEHNR, CDR2 FQNEAQ (reference sequence). Germline trimming cut 1 base from V and 5 bases from J; bases unmatched to any gene: 7. This CDR3 reads CASSLVPTSKETQYF. CDR3 DNA: TGTGCCAGCAGCTTAGTTCCGACTAGCAAGGAGACCCAGTACTTC. Full variable domain (missing parts from reference TRBV7-9 and TRBJ2-5): DTGVSQNPRHKITKRGQNVTFRCDPISEHNRLYWYRQTLGQGPEFLTYFQNEAQLEKSRLLSDRFSAERPKGSFSTLEIQRTEQGDSAMYLCASSLVPTSKETQYFGPGTRLLVL.

This clone has a single count. V usage is TRBV5-8 and J usage is TRBJ2-5; TRBD1 aligns across 7 bases. Looked up from germline, CDR1 is SGHTS and CDR2 is YDEGEE. V lost 0 bases to trimming and J lost 5 bases; unmatched junction nucleotides: 16. The CDR3 runs to 18 residues. As DNA, the CDR3 is TGTGCCAGCAGCTTGGCCTACAAAGGGGGCAGACGAGAGGAGACCCAGTACTTC. This sequence encodes CASSLAYKGGRREETQYF.

The V gene is TRBV7-8, the J gene TRBJ1-4, with 7 bases matching TRBD1. Trimming cost V 2 bases and J 13 bases; bases outside gene matches: 7. Germline CDR1 reads SGHVS; CDR2 reads FQNEAQ. The CDR3 length is 13 residues. CDR3 protein: CASSLQGGVGLFF. As DNA, the CDR3 is TGTGCCAGCAGCTTACAGGGGGGAGTTGGACTGTTTTTT.

V is TRBV6-1 and J is TRBJ2-7; possible D gene TRBD1, 6 bases. This CDR3 has 13 residues. The V gene's germline CDR1 is MNHNS and CDR2 SASEGT. Trimming took 8 bases from V and 3 from J, leaving 14 bases between them. DNA for the CDR3: TGTGCCAGCGAACAGGGTAAAGGCTACGAGCAGTACTTC. Translating gives CASEQGKGYEQYF.

The chain joins TRBV10-3 to TRBJ2-7, with 8 bases fitting TRBD2. The CDR3 consists of 12 residues. The germline CDR1 and CDR2 sequences are ENHRY and SYGVKD. V lost 10 bases and J lost 2; bases outside the gene matches: 4. CDR3 sequence (DNA): TGTGCCACCGGGGGGGTTACCTACGAGCAGTACTTC. Protein: CATGGVTYEQYF.